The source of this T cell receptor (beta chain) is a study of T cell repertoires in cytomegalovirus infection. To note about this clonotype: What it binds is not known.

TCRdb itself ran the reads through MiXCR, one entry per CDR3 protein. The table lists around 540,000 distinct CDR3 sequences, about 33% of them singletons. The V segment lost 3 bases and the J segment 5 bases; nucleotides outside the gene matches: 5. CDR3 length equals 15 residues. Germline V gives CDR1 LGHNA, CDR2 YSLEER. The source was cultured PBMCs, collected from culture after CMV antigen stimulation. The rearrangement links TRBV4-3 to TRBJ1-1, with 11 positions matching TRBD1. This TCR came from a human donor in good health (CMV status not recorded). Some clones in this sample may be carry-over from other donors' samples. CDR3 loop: CASSHRTGGETEAFF. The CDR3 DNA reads TGCGCCAGCAGCCACAGGACAGGGGGCGAGACTGAAGCTTTCTTT.